Listed below are T cell receptor beta chains from one sample, sequenced in a study of identical twins. One entry per CDR3 protein, called by TCRdb with MiXCR from the 5' RACE reads. The sample consists of 1.5 million to 2 million distinct CDR3 sequences, around 29% of them appearing once. The specimen was cord blood. The receptors were sampled from a newborn girl in good health. Both conserved end residues are part of each CDR3. The D gene is left open where the match is weak. Size is stated for part of the rows, as once, few or many counts, or as a class when the clone is expanded.

clone_size j_call v_call d_call cdr3_nt cdr3_aa
- TRBJ1-2 TRBV27 TRBD1 TGTGCCAGCAGTCACAGGGGGTCCTTCGATGGCTACACCTTC CASSHRGSFDGYTF
- TRBJ2-6 TRBV2 - TGTGCCAGCAGTGATTTGGGGCCTGGGGCCAACGTCCTGACTTTC CASSDLGPGANVLTF
- TRBJ1-5 TRBV19 - TGTGCCAGTAGTATCTTGGCGGCGAATCAGCCCCAGCATTTT CASSILAANQPQHF
few TRBJ1-2 TRBV24-1 TRBD1 TGTGCCACCAGTGACGGGACAGGGTTCGGCTACACCTTC CATSDGTGFGYTF
- TRBJ2-3 TRBV24-1 - TGTGCCACCAGTGATTTGTTCTCAGATACGCAGTATTTT CATSDLFSDTQYF
few TRBJ2-7 TRBV20-1 - TGCAGTGCTAGGGGCGTACAGCGAGCCTCCTACGAGCAGTACTTC CSARGVQRASYEQYF
- TRBJ1-1 TRBV18 - TGTGCCAGCTCCCCCCAGGAGGGTACTGAAGCTTTCTTT CASSPQEGTEAFF
- TRBJ2-3 TRBV6-1 - TGTGCCAGCAGCCGGGGGTCTAGCAGGGCAGATACGCAGTATTTT CASSRGSSRADTQYF
few TRBJ2-1 TRBV7-2 TRBD2 TGTGCCAGCAGTCGGACTAGCGTTTTCAAAGGTGAGCAGTTCTTC CASSRTSVFKGEQFF
many TRBJ2-1 TRBV3-1 - TGTGCCAGCAGCCAAGATGCGGGCTCCTACAATGAGCAGTTCTTC CASSQDAGSYNEQFF
few TRBJ2-3 TRBV7-2 TRBD2 TGTGCCAGCAGCCCTCAAGCGGGAACAACAGATACGCAGTATTTT CASSPQAGTTDTQYF
- TRBJ2-1 TRBV29-1 TRBD2 TGCAGCGTCGCCTTGGGGCTAGCGGGGGCCAATGAGCAGTTCTTC CSVALGLAGANEQFF
few TRBJ2-3 TRBV20-1 TRBD2 TGCAGTGCTAGACGAGCGGGAGGGGTAGATACGCAGTATTTT CSARRAGGVDTQYF
- TRBJ2-7 TRBV5-1 - TGCGCCAGCAGCTTGGTCCCACGTAAAGCGTCCTACAATGAGCAGTACTTC CASSLVPRKASYNEQYF
- TRBJ2-1 TRBV20-1 - TGCAGTGCTAGAGATCCTAGCTGGGAGACCCAGTTCTTC CSARDPSWETQFF
few TRBJ2-1 TRBV20-1 TRBD2 TGCAGTGCTAGACTTAGCGGGAAGGGGAATGAGCAGTTCTTC CSARLSGKGNEQFF
few TRBJ2-3 TRBV28 TRBD1 TGTGCCAGCAGTTCCACAGGGGTCACTAGCACAGATACGCAGTATTTT CASSSTGVTSTDTQYF
few TRBJ2-3 TRBV5-1 TRBD1 TGCGCCAGCAGCTCGACAGGGTACGATACGCAGTATTTT CASSSTGYDTQYF
few TRBJ2-6 TRBV28 TRBD1 TGTGCCAGCAGTTTCGGACAGGTCCAGGCCAACGTCCTGACTTTC CASSFGQVQANVLTF
- TRBJ2-1 TRBV29-1 - TGCAGCGTTGAAGGGCAGCGTTACTCCTACAATGAGCAGTTCTTC CSVEGQRYSYNEQFF
- TRBJ1-2 TRBV28 TRBD1 TGTGCCAGCAGTTTACCCGGGACAGGGAACTGTGGCTACACCTTC CASSLPGTGNCGYTF
- TRBJ2-7 TRBV7-2 - TGTACCAGCAGCTTTGGACACTACGAGCAGTACTTC CTSSFGHYEQYF
- TRBJ2-3 TRBV7-7 TRBD2 TGTGCCAGCAGCTACGGGGGGGCCTTCTTCTATACGCAGTATTTT CASSYGGAFFYTQYF
few TRBJ2-1 TRBV14 - TGTGCCAGCAGCCTCCTCGGAGCGGTCAATGAGCAGTTCTTC CASSLLGAVNEQFF
- TRBJ2-3 TRBV5-5 - TGTGCCAGCAGTCCAAGGCGGGTTCCCACAGATACGCAGTATTTT CASSPRRVPTDTQYF
- TRBJ2-5 TRBV7-8 - TGTGCCAGCAGCTTAAAGGACTTACAAGAGACCCAGTACTTC CASSLKDLQETQYF
- TRBJ2-7 TRBV10-3 TRBD2 TGTGCCATCAGTGAGTCGACTAGCGGAAAACTATCCTACAATGAGCAGTACTTC CAISESTSGKLSYNEQYF
- TRBJ2-7 TRBV29-1 - TGCAGCGTTGAGTCCCAGGACTCCTACGAGCAGTACTTC CSVESQDSYEQYF
- TRBJ2-7 TRBV18 - TGTGCCAGCTTACCATCCCTTTCCTACGAGCAGTACTTC CASLPSLSYEQYF
- TRBJ1-5 TRBV4-1 - TGCGCCAGCAGACCCGTTTGGGCCGGCAATCAGCCCCAGCATTTT CASRPVWAGNQPQHF
few TRBJ2-1 TRBV5-1 TRBD2 TGCGCCAGCAGCTTGGGGTTACTAGCGGGGGGTCCAAGCTCCTACAATGAGCAGTTCTTC CASSLGLLAGGPSSYNEQFF
few TRBJ2-1 TRBV20-1 - TGCAGTGCTAGAGAGGGCGCGGGGTCCCACAATGAGCAGTTCTTC CSAREGAGSHNEQFF
few TRBJ2-7 TRBV19 - TGTGCCAGCAGTATCCGGGGCAATGAGCAGTACTTC CASSIRGNEQYF
few TRBJ1-2 TRBV11-2 TRBD1 TGTGCCAGCAGCTCGACCACAGGGGCCCTAGCTAACTATGGCTACACCTTC CASSSTTGALANYGYTF
- TRBJ2-2 TRBV10-2 TRBD2 TGCGCCAGCAGTACGTCAGCGGGGTCCTTTACCGGGGAGCTGTTTTTT CASSTSAGSFTGELFF
few TRBJ2-3 TRBV18 - TGTGCCAGCTCCGACTGGGCAGATACGCAGTATTTT CASSDWADTQYF
- TRBJ2-3 TRBV4-2 - TGTGCCAGCAGCTCCGGACTCCCTAGAAGCACAGATACGCAGTATTTT CASSSGLPRSTDTQYF
once TRBJ2-3 TRBV3-1 - TGTGCCAGCAGCCACCTAAAGCGGGGAGGGGGTTCGGATACGCAGTATTTT CASSHLKRGGGSDTQYF
- TRBJ2-5 TRBV30 - TGTGCCTGGAGTGTAGAGGGTGACTACGGGCAGTACTTC CAWSVEGDYGQYF
- TRBJ2-7 TRBV27 TRBD1 TGTGCCAGCAGTTCCCTGGACAGGTGCGAGCAGTACTTC CASSSLDRCEQYF
few TRBJ2-3 TRBV20-1 TRBD2 TGCAGTGCCCGTTCGACTAGCGTGGCTTTCACAGATACGCAGTATTTT CSARSTSVAFTDTQYF
few TRBJ2-3 TRBV29-1 TRBD2 TGCAGCGTTGATCCCGTAGCGGGGGGGCCGGGGGATACGCAGTATTTT CSVDPVAGGPGDTQYF
- TRBJ2-5 TRBV10-3 - TGTGCCATCAGCCCAGGACGGATCCAAGAGACCCAGTACTTC CAISPGRIQETQYF